This T cell receptor (beta chain) was profiled in a study of OX40 agonist ivuxolimab in advanced cancers. Context from the whole study: The costimulatory receptor OX40 (CD134) was targeted by ivuxolimab, a fully human IgG2 agonistic monoclonal antibody. Among the roughly 50 dose-escalation patients, 19 had hepatocellular carcinoma, around 15 melanoma, 9 renal cell carcinoma and 9 head and neck cancer. Partial responses occurred in three dose-escalation patients: two with cutaneous melanoma and one with hepatocellular carcinoma. The point of sequencing TCRbeta in the periphery was to test whether ivuxolimab changed TCR sequence diversity and drove clonal T-cell expansion. Prior anti-PD-1, anti-PD-L1 or anti-CTLA-4 therapy was permitted, and approximately 42% of dose-escalation patients had received checkpoint inhibitors. The paper covers the monotherapy dose-escalation part of the phase I ivuxolimab trial, which included N ≈ 57 patients. In the dose-escalation cohort, nearly 85% of patients were male, and the mean age was around 60 years with a range of roughly 20 to 85. Intravenous ivuxolimab was administered to patients every 2 weeks at six dose levels: 0.01, 0.1, 0.3, 1.5, 3 and 10 mg/kg. Study-level results and caveats: After ivuxolimab, CD8+ T cells had more expanded clones than CD4+ T cells on average. At doses of 0.1 to 3.0 mg/kg, clonal expansion of both CD4+ and CD8+ T cells in blood was seen between baseline and week 6. The antigen specificity of the clonally expanded peripheral T cells was not determined. Low levels of normalized T-cell clonal expansion were also seen in some patients who did not respond. In partial responders in the 0.1-3.0 mg/kg groups, normalized peripheral clonal expansion was found to be among the lowest, especially among CD8+ T cells.

Details on this clone: Its target antigen remains unknown. There are no base qualities to consult, and no much larger clone falls within one base.

To sequence the TCRbeta CDR3 region, genomic DNA was isolated from the sorted cells. The immunoSEQ Assay was used for sequencing of TCRbeta CDR3 regions. Here the immuneACCESS table is served through TCRdb, limited to in-frame sequences with V and J called. Missing clones are a known gap in these copies; in checked studies unresolved V genes cover under half, and the rest lacks a known reason. This sample lists about 72,000 clones; nearly 90% were detected once. Approximately 2.4% of the sample is held by the ten biggest clonotypes. Patients with a history of autoimmune disease or receiving systemic immunosuppression were excluded from the trial. In every dose cohort, peripheral blood was drawn for TCR sequencing at baseline, cycle 4 day 1, and cycle 7 day 1. Samples came from an open-label, multicenter, first-in-human phase I dose-escalation trial of ivuxolimab. The trial enrolled adults with locally advanced or metastatic head and neck squamous cell, hepatocellular, melanoma or renal cell carcinoma. Before TCR sequencing, CD4+ T cells and CD8+ T cells were sorted from peripheral blood as separate populations.

The sequence was collected from an adult with an advanced solid tumor such as melanoma, head and neck, liver or kidney cancer. Specimen: CD4+ or CD8+ T cells sorted from blood, collected in a trial of the OX40 agonist ivuxolimab.

The CDR3 reads CASSLVGEPSTQYF. The DNA sequence reads TGCGCCAGCAGCTTGGTGGGCGAGCCAAGCACCCAGTACTTC. The rearrangement joined TRBV5-1 to TRBJ2-5; the D gene is unclear. Taken from the germline V gene, the CDR1 and CDR2 loops are SGHRS and YFSETQ. The CDR3 runs 14 amino acids, cysteine and phenylalanine included. Only the CDR3 region is kept as DNA, spanning 42 bases read in frame from base 1. Between the V and J ends, shortened by 0 bases and 8 bases respectively, the junction contains 14 bases.